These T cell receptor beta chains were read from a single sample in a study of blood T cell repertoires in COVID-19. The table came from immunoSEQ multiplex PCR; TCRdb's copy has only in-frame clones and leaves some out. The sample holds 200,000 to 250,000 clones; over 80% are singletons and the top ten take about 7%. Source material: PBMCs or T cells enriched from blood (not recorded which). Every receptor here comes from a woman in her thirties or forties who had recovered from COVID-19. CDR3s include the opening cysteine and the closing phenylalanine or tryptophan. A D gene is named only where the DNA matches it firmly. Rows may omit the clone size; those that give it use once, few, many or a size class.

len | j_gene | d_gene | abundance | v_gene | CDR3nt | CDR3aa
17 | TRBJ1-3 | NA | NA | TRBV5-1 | TGCGCCAGCAGCTTGGTTGGAGCGCTCGATCTTGGAAACACCATATATTTT | CASSLVGALDLGNTIYF
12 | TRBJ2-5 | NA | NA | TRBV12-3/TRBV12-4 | TGTGCCAGCAGCCCGACGGGGGAGACCCAGTACTTC | CASSPTGETQYF
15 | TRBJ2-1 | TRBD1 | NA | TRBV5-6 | TGTGCCAGCAGCCGGAAGGGACAGGGGATGAATGAGCAGTTCTTC | CASSRKGQGMNEQFF
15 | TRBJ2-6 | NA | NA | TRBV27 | TGTGCCAGCAGCAAACAGGGTGGCGGGGCCAACGTCCTGACTTTC | CASSKQGGGANVLTF
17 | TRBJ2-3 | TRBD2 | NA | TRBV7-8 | TGTGCCAGCAGCTTAGTTCTGGCGGGAGGGGGGGCAGATACGCAGTATTTT | CASSLVLAGGGADTQYF
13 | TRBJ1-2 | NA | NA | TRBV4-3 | TGCGCCAGCAGCCAAGTGATCTATCTTGGCTACACCTTC | CASSQVIYLGYTF
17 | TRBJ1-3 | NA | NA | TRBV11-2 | TGTGCCAGCAGCCCGCACGAGACTCGACAGATGAGGAACACCATATATTTT | CASSPHETRQMRNTIYF
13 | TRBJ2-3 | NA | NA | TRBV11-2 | TGTGCCAGCAGTTTCTCTGAGGCAGATACGCAGTATTTT | CASSFSEADTQYF
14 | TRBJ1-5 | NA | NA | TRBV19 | TGTGCCAGTACCCTAGTAGGTAGCAATCAGCCCCAGCATTTT | CASTLVGSNQPQHF
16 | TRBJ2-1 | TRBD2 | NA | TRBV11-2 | TGTGCCAGCAGCTTCTTAGCGCTAGCGGGCTACAATGAGCAGTTCTTC | CASSFLALAGYNEQFF
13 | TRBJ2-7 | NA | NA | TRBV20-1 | TGCAGTGCTAGTGGACTAAGCTCCTACGAGCAGTACTTC | CSASGLSSYEQYF
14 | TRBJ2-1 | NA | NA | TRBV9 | TGTGCCAGCACTAGAACGAGCTCCTACAATGAGCAGTTCTTC | CASTRTSSYNEQFF
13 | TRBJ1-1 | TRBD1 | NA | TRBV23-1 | TGCGCCAGACCCGACAGGGGGGTCTCTGAAGCTTTCTTT | CARPDRGVSEAFF
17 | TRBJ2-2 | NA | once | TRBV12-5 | TGTGCTAGTGGATTAAATTCACGGGTTGCGAACACCGGGGAGCTGTTTTTT | CASGLNSRVANTGELFF
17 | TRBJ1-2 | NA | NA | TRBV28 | TGTGCCAGCAGTTTCGCTTCGATGCGGTTAGCTAACTATGGCTACACCTTC | CASSFASMRLANYGYTF
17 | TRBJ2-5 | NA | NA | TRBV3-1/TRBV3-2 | TGTGCCAGCAGCCAAGCCCCTCCACAGGGCCTCCAAGAGACCCAGTACTTC | CASSQAPPQGLQETQYF
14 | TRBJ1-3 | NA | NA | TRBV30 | TGTGCCTGGAGTCAAACGGGATTTGGAAACACCATATATTTT | CAWSQTGFGNTIYF
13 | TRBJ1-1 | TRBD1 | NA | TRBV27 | TGTGCCAGCAGAACAGGGGGGGGCTCTGAAGCTTTCTTT | CASRTGGGSEAFF
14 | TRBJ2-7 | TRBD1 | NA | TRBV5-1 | TGCGCCAGCAGCACGGACAGGGGCTCCTACGAGCAGTACTTC | CASSTDRGSYEQYF
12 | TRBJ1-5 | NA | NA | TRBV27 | TGTGCCAGCAGTTTCCGGGATCAGCCCCAGCATTTT | CASSFRDQPQHF
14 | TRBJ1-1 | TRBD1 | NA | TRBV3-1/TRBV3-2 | TGTGCCAGCAGCCAGGCCGGGACAGTCACTGAAGCTTTCTTT | CASSQAGTVTEAFF
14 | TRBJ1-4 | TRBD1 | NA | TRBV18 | TGTGCCAGCTCGCGACAGGGTCCGGGTGAAAAACTGTTTTTT | CASSRQGPGEKLFF
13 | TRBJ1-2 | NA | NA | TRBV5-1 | TGCGCCAGCAGCTTGCTACAGAACTATGGCTACACCTTC | CASSLLQNYGYTF
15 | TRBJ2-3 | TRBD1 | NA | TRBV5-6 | TGTGCCAGCGGGAGAACAGGGGGGACAGGGTATACGTTGTATTTT | CASGRTGGTGYTLYF
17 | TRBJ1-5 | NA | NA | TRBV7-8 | TGTGCCAGCAGCTTAGTCTGGGGGCAGCGGAGCAATCAGCCCCAGCATTTT | CASSLVWGQRSNQPQHF
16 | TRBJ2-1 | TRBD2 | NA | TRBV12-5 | TGTGCTAGTGGCCAGGAAAAGACTAGCGGACTCAATGAGCAGTTCTTC | CASGQEKTSGLNEQFF
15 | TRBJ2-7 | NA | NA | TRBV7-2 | TGTGCCAGCAGCTTAGGTTGGACTTCCTCCTACGAGCAGTACTTC | CASSLGWTSSYEQYF
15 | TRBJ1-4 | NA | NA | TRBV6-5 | TGTGCCAGCAGTTACCTGGGCAGAGACGATGAAAAACTGTTTTTT | CASSYLGRDDEKLFF
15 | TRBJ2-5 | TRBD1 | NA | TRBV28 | TGTGCCAGCAGTCCTCTGAGGGGGCCCCAAGAGACCCAGTACTTC | CASSPLRGPQETQYF
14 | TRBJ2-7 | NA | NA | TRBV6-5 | TGTGCCAGCAGTTACTCGAGAGCGGGCAGCGAGCAGTACTTC | CASSYSRAGSEQYF
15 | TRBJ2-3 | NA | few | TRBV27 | TGTGCCAGCAGTTGGAGGGGGCGCAGCACAGATACGCAGTATTTT | CASSWRGRSTDTQYF
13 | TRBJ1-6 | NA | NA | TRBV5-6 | TGTGCCAGCAGCTCTGGACAGTATTCACCCCTCCACTTT | CASSSGQYSPLHF
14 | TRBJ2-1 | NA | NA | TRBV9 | TGTGCCAGCAGCGTATCGGGGAGTTGGAATGAGCAGTTCTTC | CASSVSGSWNEQFF
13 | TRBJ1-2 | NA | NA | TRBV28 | TGTGCCAGCACGACAGAGAATAACTATGGCTACACCTTC | CASTTENNYGYTF
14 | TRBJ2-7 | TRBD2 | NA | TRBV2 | TGTGCCAGCAGACCCGGACTAGCGGGTTACGAGCAGTACTTC | CASRPGLAGYEQYF
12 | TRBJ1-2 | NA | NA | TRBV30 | TGTGCCTGGAGTGAATTCGGGGGTGGCTACACCTTC | CAWSEFGGGYTF
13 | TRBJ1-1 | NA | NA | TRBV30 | TGTGCCTGGACCAGGTCCCCGAACACTGAAGCTTTCTTT | CAWTRSPNTEAFF
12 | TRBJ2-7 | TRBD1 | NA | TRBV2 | TGTGCCAGCAGACAGGGGGCTGGGGAGCAGTACTTC | CASRQGAGEQYF